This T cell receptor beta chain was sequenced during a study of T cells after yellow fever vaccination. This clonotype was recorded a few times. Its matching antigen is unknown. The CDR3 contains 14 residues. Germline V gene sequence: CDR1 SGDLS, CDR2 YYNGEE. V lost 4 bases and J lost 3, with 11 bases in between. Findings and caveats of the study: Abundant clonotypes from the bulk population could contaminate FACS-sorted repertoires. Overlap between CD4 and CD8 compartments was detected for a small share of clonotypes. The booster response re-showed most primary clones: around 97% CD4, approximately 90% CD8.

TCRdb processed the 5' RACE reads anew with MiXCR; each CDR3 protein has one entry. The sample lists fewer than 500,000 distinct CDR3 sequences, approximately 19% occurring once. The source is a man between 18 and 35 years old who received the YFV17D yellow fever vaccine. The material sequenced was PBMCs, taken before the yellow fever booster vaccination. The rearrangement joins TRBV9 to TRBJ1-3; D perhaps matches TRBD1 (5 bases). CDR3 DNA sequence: TGTGCCAGCAGCCCCGGGACGGGTGGAAACACCATATATTTT. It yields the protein CASSPGTGGNTIYF.